This T cell receptor (beta chain) was found in a study of cytomegalovirus exposure and HLA in healthy donors. Researchers ran the PCR with 60 Vbeta and 13 Jbeta primers. Repertoires were generated with immunoSEQ multiplex PCR, while TCRdb's copy carries only in-frame clones and drops some. The data show 160,000 or so clones, around 80% seen once. On this clone itself: What it binds is unknown.

Regarding the study as a whole: Prior analysis indicated that the majority of TCR beta V segments exhibited productivity approximately 87% or approximately 30% of the time.

This receptor was identified in a man in his forties or fifties in good health and CMV-seronegative. The specimen was PBMCs.

CDR3 protein: CSVAYGSFEQYF. CDR3 sequence (DNA): TGCAGCGTTGCGTACGGGTCGTTCGAGCAGTACTTC. The rearrangement links TRBV29-1 to TRBJ2-7; D not certain. The CDR3 has 12 residues. V gave up 4 bases and J gave up 6 bases, with 13 bases separating them. The germline V gene encodes CDR1 SQVTM and CDR2 ANQGSEA.